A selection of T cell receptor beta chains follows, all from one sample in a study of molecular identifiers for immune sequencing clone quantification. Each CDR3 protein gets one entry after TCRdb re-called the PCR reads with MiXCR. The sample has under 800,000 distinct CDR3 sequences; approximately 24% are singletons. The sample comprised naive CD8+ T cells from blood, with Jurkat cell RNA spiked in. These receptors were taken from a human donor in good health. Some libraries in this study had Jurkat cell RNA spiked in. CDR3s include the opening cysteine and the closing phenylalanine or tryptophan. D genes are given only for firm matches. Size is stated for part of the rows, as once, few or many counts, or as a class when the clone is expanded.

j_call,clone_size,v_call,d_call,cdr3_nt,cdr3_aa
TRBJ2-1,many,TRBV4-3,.,TGCGCCAGCAGCCCATGGCCGACAGGAGACAATGAGCAGTTCTTC,CASSPWPTGDNEQFF
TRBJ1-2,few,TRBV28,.,TGTGCCAGCAGCTTAGGGGGATCAGGTGGCTACACCTTC,CASSLGGSGGYTF
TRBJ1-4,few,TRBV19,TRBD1,TGTGCCAGTAGTATTATGGGGACAGTTGAAAAACTGTTTTTT,CASSIMGTVEKLFF
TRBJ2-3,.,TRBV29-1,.,TGCAGCGTTCGCGCGGGGACAGATACGCAGTATTTT,CSVRAGTDTQYF
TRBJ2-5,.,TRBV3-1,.,TGTGCCAGCAGCCAAGATTTTGGGGGAGAGACCCAGTACTTC,CASSQDFGGETQYF
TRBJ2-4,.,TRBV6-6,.,TGTGCCAGCACCCGGTCGGGACTAGCCAAAAACATTCAGTACTTC,CASTRSGLAKNIQYF
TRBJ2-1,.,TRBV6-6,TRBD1,TGTGCCAGCAATCCTACAGGGGCTGGGCTTCCAAGTCATGGTGAGCAGTTCTTC,CASNPTGAGLPSHGEQFF
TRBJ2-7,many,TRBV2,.,TGTGCCAGCAGTGGTGAATCCTCCCACGAGCAGTACTTC,CASSGESSHEQYF
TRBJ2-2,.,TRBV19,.,TGTGCCAGTAGTATAGATGGGGGAAACACCGGGGAGCTGTTTTTT,CASSIDGGNTGELFF
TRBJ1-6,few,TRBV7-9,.,TGTGCCAGCAGCAATCCGGGACACGGAGATCCACCCCTCCACTTT,CASSNPGHGDPPLHF
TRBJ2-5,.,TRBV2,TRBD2,TGTACCAGCAGTGTCCCTCGGGTAGGGACTAGCGGCCGGGAGACCCAGTACTTC,CTSSVPRVGTSGRETQYF
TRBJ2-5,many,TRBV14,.,TGTGCCAGCAGCCAAGAGAACCCTGGGGAGACCCAGTACTTC,CASSQENPGETQYF
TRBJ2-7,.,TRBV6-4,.,TGTGCCAGCGGTGACTCGAAGATGTACTTC,CASGDSKMYF
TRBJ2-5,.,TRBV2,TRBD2,TGTGCCAGCGGAGTGACAGCGGGAGGGCCGTCTGTTTCGGAGACCCAGTACTTC,CASGVTAGGPSVSETQYF
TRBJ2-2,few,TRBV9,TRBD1,TGTGCCAGCAGCGCCTGGACAGGGGGCGCCATCCTGGCCACCGGGGAGCTGTTTTTT,CASSAWTGGAILATGELFF
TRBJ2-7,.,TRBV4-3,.,TGCGCCAGCAGCCAAGATCTTTCAGTGGCCGACGGCGAGCAGTACTTC,CASSQDLSVADGEQYF
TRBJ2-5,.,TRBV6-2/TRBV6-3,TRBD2,TGTGCCAGCAGTTACGTAGCGGGTCCGCCGGGGGAGACCCAGTACTTC,CASSYVAGPPGETQYF
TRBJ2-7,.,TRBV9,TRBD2,TGTGCCAGCAGCGGCGACGGGAGGACCTACGAGCAGTACTTC,CASSGDGRTYEQYF
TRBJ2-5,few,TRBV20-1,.,TGCAGTGCTAGAGATAGTGGGGGAGCGTATTTTAAGACCCAGTACTTC,CSARDSGGAYFKTQYF
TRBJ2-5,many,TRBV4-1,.,TGCGCCAGCAGCCAAGTTTTAGGCCGGATAGAGACCCAGTACTTC,CASSQVLGRIETQYF
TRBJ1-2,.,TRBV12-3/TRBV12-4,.,TGTGCCAGCAGGCCTACGAATAACTATGGCTACACCTTC,CASRPTNNYGYTF
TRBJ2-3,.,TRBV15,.,TGTGCCACCAGCCGGGGTCCCGGCACAGATACGCAGTATTTT,CATSRGPGTDTQYF
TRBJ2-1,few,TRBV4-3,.,TGCGCCAGCAGCCAAGGGACAGACCTCTACAATGAGCAGTTCTTC,CASSQGTDLYNEQFF
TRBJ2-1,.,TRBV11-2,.,TGTGCCAGCAGCTTAGGGTTCGGCAGATACAATGAGCAGTTCTTC,CASSLGFGRYNEQFF
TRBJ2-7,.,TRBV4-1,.,TGCGCCAGCAGCCAAGAGGAGGGCCAGCAATACGAGCAGTGCTTC,CASSQEEGQQYEQCF
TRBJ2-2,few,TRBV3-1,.,TGTGCCAGCGGGACTGGACTCCCGGAGATAAACACCGGGGAGCTGTTTTTT,CASGTGLPEINTGELFF
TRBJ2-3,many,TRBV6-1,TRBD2,TGTGCCAGCAGTGGACTAGCCTCTCTTAGCACAGATACGCAGTATTTT,CASSGLASLSTDTQYF
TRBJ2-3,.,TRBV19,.,TGTGCCAGTAGTATGTCGAGTTCGGAGGGACATACGCAGTATTTT,CASSMSSSEGHTQYF
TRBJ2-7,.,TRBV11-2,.,TGTGCCAGCAGCTTAGTGTCTAGCAGAATGGTGTCCTACGAGCGGTACTTC,CASSLVSSRMVSYERYF
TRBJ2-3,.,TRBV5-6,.,TGTGCCAGCAGCTTTTGGCTCCAACCAATCACAGATACGCAGTATTTT,CASSFWLQPITDTQYF
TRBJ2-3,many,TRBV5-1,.,TGCGCCAGCAGCCTCTGGGGGCGCGGGAGCGGAGATACGCAGTATTTT,CASSLWGRGSGDTQYF
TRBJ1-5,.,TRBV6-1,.,TGTGCCAGCAGGCGGGAGGGATCCAGCAATCAGCCCCAGCATTTT,CASRREGSSNQPQHF
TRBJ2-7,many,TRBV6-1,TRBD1,TGTGCCAGCAGCCCCCCGGTGACAGGGGCGACCTACGAGCAGTACTTC,CASSPPVTGATYEQYF
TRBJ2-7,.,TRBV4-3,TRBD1,TGCGCCAGCAGCCAAGGGACAGGGTCGTGGGAGCAGTCCTTC,CASSQGTGSWEQSF
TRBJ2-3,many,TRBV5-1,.,TGCGCCAGCAGCTTTGGGAGCTCTAGCACAGATACGCAGTATTTT,CASSFGSSSTDTQYF
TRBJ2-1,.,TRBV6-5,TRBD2,TGTGCCAGCAGTTACGGGGGGGGGTTGGGGAATGAGCAGTTCTTC,CASSYGGGLGNEQFF
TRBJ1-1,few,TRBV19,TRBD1,TGTGCCAGTAGTATCGGGACAGACCACACTGAAGCTTTCTTT,CASSIGTDHTEAFF
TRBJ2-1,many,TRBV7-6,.,TGTGCCAGCAGCCCGCGGGACAGCTCCTACAATGAGCAGTTCTTC,CASSPRDSSYNEQFF
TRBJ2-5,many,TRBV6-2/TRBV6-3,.,TGTGCCAGCATGACGGGGGGCCGAGAGACCCAGTACTTC,CASMTGGRETQYF
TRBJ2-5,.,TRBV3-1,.,TGTGCCAGCGGCCAGGGAGGTAATACGGAGACCCAGTACTTC,CASGQGGNTETQYF
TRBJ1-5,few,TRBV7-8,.,TGTGCCAGCAGCTTAGCGCTCGGAGGCGAGATGGGAAACCAGCCCCAGCATTTT,CASSLALGGEMGNQPQHF
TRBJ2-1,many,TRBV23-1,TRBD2,TGCGCCAGCAGTCAATCAGGCCCAGCGGGAGGCGAGCAGTTCTTC,CASSQSGPAGGEQFF
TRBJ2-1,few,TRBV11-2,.,TGTGCCAGCAGCTCCGGGGGACGCCTACACTCCTACAATGAGCAGTTCTTC,CASSSGGRLHSYNEQFF
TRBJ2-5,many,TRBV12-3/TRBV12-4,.,TGTGCCAGCAGTCGTCTTGGGTCCGAAGAGACCCAGTACTTC,CASSRLGSEETQYF
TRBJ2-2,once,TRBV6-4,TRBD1,TGTGCCAGCAGGACAGGGGGGAACACCGGGGAGCAGTTTTTT,CASRTGGNTGEQFF
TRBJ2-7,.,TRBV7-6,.,TGTGCCAGCAGCTTAGCGCTTCAGGACTACGAGCAGTACTTT,CASSLALQDYEQYF
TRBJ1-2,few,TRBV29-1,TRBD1,TGCAGCGTGACGGACAGGGTTGGCTACACCTTC,CSVTDRVGYTF
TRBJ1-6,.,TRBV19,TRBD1,TGTGCCAGTAGCCGGGACAGAAATTCACCCCTCCACTTT,CASSRDRNSPLHF
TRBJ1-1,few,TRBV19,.,TGTGCCAGTAGTCCCCAGAATACACCTGAAGCTTTCTTT,CASSPQNTPEAFF
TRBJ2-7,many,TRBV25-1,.,TGTGCCAGCAGCACGACCCGACGGTTTTACGACGAGCAGTACTTC,CASSTTRRFYDEQYF
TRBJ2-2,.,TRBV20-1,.,TGCAGTGCTAGAGAGGCGCAGCGCACCGGGGAGCTGTTTTTT,CSAREAQRTGELFF
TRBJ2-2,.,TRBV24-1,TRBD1,TGTGCCGCCAGTGACCGGGACAGAGACACCGGGGAGCTGTTTTTT,CAASDRDRDTGELFF
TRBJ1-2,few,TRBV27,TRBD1,TGTGCCAGCAGTTTACGGACAGGCCTACGCTATGGCTACACCTTC,CASSLRTGLRYGYTF
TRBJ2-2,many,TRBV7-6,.,TGTGCCAGCAAAGGGACAGCTGCCAGTCTAGCGGAGAACACCGGGGAGCTGTTTTTT,CASKGTAASLAENTGELFF